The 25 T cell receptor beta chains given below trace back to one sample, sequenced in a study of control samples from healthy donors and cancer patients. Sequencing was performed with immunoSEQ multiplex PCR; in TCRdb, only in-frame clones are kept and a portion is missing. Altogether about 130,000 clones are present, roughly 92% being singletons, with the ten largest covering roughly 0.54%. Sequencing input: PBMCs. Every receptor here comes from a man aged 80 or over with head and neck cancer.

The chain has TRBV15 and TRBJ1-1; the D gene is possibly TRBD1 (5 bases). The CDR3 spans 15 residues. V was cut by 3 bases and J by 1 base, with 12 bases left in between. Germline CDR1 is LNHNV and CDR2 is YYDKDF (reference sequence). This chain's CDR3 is CATSRIDRENTEAFF. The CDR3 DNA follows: TGTGCCACCAGCAGGATAGACAGAGAGAACACTGAAGCTTTCTTT.

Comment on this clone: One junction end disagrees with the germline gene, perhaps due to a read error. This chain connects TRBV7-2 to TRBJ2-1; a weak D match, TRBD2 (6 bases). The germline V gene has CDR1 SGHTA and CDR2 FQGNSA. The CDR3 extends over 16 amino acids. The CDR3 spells CASSLAAGTSYNEQFF. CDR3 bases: TGTGCTAGCAGCTTAGCGGCGGGGACCTCCTACAATGAGCAGTTCTTC.

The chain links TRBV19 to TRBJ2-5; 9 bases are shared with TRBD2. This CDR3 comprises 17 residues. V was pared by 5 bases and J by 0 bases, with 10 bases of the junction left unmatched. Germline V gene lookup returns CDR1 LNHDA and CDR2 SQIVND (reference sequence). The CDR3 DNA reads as TGTGCCAGTAGTGACCTGGGACTAGCACCCCACCAAGAGACCCAGTACTTC. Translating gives CASSDLGLAPHQETQYF.

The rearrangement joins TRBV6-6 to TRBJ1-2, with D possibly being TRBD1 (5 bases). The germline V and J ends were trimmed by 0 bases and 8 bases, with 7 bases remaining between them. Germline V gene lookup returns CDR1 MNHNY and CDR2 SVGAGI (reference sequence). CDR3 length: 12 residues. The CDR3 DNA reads TGTGCCAGCAGTTACTCGGGGGGAGGCTACACCTTC. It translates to CASSYSGGGYTF.

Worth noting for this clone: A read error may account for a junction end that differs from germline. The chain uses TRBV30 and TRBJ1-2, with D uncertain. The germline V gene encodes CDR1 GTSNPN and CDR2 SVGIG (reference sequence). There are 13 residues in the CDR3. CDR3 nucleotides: TGTGCCTGGACCTCAGTTGGTAACTCTGGCTACACCTTC. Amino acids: CAWTSVGNSGYTF.

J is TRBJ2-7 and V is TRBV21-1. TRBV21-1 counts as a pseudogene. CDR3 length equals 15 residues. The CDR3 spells CASTSGLRATYEQYF. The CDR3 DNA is TGTGCCAGCACCTCGGGGCTTCGGGCCACCTACGAGCAGTACTTC.

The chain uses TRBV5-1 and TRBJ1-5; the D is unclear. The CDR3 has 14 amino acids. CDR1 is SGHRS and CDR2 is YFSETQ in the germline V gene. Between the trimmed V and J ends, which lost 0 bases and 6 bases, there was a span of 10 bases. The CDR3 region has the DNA TGCGCCAGCAGCTTGGCCACGGGTAGTCAGCCCCAGCATTTT. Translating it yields CASSLATGSQPQHF.

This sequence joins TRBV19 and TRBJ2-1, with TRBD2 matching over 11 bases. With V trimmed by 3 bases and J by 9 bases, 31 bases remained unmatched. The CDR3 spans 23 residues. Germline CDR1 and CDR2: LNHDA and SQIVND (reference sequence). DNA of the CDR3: TGTGCCAGTAGTATTTTAATGTGGGAAGCCTCCTTAGCGGGGGGGCCGTTCCATTCTGAGCAGTTCTTC. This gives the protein CASSILMWEASLAGGPFHSEQFF.

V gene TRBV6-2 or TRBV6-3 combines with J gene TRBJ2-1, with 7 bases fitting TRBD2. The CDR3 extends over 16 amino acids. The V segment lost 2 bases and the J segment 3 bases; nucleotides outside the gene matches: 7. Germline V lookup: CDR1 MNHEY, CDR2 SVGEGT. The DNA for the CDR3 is TGTGCCAGCAGTTACAGTGGGCGGGGGTACTACAATGAGCAGTTCTTC. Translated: CASSYSGRGYYNEQFF.

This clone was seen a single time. In nucleotides, the CDR3 is TGTGCCAGCAGTTTAGGAGGGGAGGCTTTCTTT. The encoded protein is CASSLGGEAFF. This rearrangement joins TRBV12-3 or TRBV12-4 to TRBJ1-1; the D gene is possibly TRBD1 (5 bases). Trimming took off 1 base at V and 11 bases at J, with 8 bases between the two ends. This CDR3 is built from 11 residues.

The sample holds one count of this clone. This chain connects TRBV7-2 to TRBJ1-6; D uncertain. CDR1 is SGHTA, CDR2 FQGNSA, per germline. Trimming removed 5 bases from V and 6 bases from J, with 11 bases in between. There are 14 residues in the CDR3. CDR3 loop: CASSQVAGNSPLHF. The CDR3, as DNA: TGTGCCAGCAGCCAGGTGGCGGGTAATTCACCCCTCCACTTT.

In DNA, the CDR3 is TGTGCCAGCCTTAGGGCAAGCACAGATACGCAGTATTTT. Residues: CASLRASTDTQYF. This sequence joins TRBV28 and TRBJ2-3, with unresolved D. V lost 8 bases, J lost 0 bases, and 9 bases lay in between. This CDR3 is 13 amino acids long. The germline gives CDR1 MDHEN, CDR2 SYDVKM.

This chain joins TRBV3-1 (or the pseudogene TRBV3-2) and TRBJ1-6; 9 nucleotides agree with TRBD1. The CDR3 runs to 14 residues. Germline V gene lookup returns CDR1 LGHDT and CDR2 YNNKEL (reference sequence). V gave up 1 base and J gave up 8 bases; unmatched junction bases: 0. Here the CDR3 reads CASSQGQGDSPLHF. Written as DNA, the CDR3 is TGTGCCAGCAGCCAAGGACAGGGGGATTCACCCCTCCACTTT.

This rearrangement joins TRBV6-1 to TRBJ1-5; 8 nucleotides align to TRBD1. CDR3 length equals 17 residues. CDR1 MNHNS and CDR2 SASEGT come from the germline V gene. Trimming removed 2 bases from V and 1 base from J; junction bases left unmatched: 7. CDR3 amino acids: CASSEFLYRGSNQPQHF. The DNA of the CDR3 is TGTGCCAGCAGTGAATTCTTATACAGGGGGAGCAATCAGCCCCAGCATTTT.

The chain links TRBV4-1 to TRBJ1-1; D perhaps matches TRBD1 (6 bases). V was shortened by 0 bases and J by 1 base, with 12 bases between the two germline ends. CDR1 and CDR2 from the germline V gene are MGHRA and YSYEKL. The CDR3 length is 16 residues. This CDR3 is CASSQDRGTKNTEAFF. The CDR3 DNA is TGCGCCAGCAGCCAAGACCGGGGGACAAAGAACACTGAAGCTTTCTTT.

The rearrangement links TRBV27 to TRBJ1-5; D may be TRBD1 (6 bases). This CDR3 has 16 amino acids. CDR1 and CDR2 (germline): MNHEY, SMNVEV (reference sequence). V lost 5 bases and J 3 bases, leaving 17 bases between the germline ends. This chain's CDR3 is CASSPRTDRPNQPQHF. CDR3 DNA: TGTGCCAGCAGTCCCCGAACAGACAGGCCCAATCAGCCCCAGCATTTT.

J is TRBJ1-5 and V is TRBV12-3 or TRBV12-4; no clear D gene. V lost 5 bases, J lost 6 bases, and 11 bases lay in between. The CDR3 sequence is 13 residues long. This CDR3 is CASSPLRGQPQHF. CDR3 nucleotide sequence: TGTGCCAGCAGTCCCCTTCGGGGTCAGCCCCAGCATTTT.

CDR3 region: CALRGSYNSPLHF. DNA for the CDR3: TGTGCCCTCAGGGGGTCCTATAATTCACCCCTCCACTTT. The gene calls are TRBV30 and TRBJ1-6; TRBD1 agrees at 7 bases. The trim removed 8 bases at V and 1 base at J, leaving 2 bases unmatched. The CDR3 has 13 residues. Germline CDR1 is GTSNPN and CDR2 is SVGIG (reference sequence).

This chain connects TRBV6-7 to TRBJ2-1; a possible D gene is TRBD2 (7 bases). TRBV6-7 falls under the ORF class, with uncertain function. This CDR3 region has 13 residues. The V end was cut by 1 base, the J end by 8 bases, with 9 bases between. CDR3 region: CASSYWGGDEQFF. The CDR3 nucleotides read TGTGCCAGCAGTTACTGGGGGGGCGATGAGCAGTTCTTC.

DNA for the CDR3: TGTGCCAGCAGCGCGAGCTCCTACAATGAGCAGTTCTTC. This codes for CASSASSYNEQFF. The chain employs TRBV6-2 or TRBV6-3 and TRBJ2-1; no clear D gene. Germline V gene data show CDR1 as MNHEY and CDR2 as SVGEGT. The CDR3 is 13 residues long. The ends were cut back, 6 bases at V and 0 bases at J, with 6 bases in the middle.

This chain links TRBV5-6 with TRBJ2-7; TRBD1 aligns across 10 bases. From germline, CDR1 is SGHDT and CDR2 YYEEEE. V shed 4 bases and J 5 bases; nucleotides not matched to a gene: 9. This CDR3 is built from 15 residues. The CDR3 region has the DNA TGTGCCAGCAGCCAGTTTGGGACAGGGGCCCACGAGCAGTACTTC. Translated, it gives CASSQFGTGAHEQYF.

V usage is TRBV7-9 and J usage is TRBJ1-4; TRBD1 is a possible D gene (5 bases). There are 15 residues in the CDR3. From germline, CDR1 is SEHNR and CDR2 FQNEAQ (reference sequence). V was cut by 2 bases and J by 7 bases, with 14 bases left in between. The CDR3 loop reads CASSLFQGMREKLFF. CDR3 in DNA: TGTGCCAGCAGCTTATTTCAGGGTATGCGTGAAAAACTGTTTTTT.

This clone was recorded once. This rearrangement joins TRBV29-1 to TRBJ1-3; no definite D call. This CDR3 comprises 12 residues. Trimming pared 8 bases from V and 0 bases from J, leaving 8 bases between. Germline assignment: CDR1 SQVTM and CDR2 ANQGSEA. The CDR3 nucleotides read TGCAGCACCTCCACCTCTGGAAACACCATATATTTT. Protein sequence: CSTSTSGNTIYF.

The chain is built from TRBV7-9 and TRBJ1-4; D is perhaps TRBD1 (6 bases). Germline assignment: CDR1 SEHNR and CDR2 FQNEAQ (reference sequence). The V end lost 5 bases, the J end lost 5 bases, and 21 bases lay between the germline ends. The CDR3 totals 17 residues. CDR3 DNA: TGTGCCAGCAGCGCGCGACAGGTGACCCTCGCGAATGAAAAACTGTTTTTT. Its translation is CASSARQVTLANEKLFF.

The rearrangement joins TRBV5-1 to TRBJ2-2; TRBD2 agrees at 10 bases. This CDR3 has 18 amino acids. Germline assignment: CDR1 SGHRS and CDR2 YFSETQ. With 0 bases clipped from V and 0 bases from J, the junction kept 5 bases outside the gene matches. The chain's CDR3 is CASSLATSGDTNTGELFF. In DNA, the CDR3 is TGCGCCAGCAGCTTGGCAACTAGCGGGGATACGAACACCGGGGAGCTGTTTTTT. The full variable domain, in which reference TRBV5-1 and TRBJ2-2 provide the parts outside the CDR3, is KAGVTQTPRYLIKTRGQQVTLSCSPISGHRSVSWYQQTPGQGLQFLFEYFSETQRNKGNFPGRFSGRQFSNSRSEMNVSTLELGDSALYLCASSLATSGDTNTGELFFGEGSRLTVL.